This T cell receptor (beta chain) was observed in a study of T cell repertoires in cytomegalovirus infection. Study information: Matching HLA type, along with CMV infection, was indicated by public TCR beta signatures. Points from the study as a whole: HLA-C-restricted CMV-specific TCR beta clonotypes prevailed in the ex vivo response. Summed frequency of shared TCR beta families picked out CMV carriers who also had the relevant HLA.

This clonotype was detected ten times or more. The antigen is undetermined. V shed 5 bases and J shed 6 bases, with 10 bases lying between them. The CDR3 runs 12 residues. Germline CDR1 is SGHTA and CDR2 is FQGNSA. Each CDR3 protein gets one entry after TCRdb re-called the reads with MiXCR. The table lists hundreds of thousands of distinct CDR3 sequences, 33% of them singletons, with around a sixth in the top ten. This chain joins TRBV7-2 and TRBJ1-2; D gene uncertain. This receptor was taken from a human donor in good health (CMV status not recorded). Some clones in this sample may be carry-over from other donors' samples. The sequencing here drew on cultured PBMCs, taken from culture after CMV antigen stimulation. The CDR3 DNA sequence: TGTGCCAGCAGCCCCCGGTCGCATGGCTACACCTTC. This gives the protein CASSPRSHGYTF.